The present T cell receptor (beta chain) was sequenced within a study of T-cell memory formation after mild COVID-19. V was pared by 3 bases and J by 7 bases, with 7 bases between. The CDR3 contains 13 residues. Germline V gene sequence: CDR1 SGHTA, CDR2 FQGNSA. Whole-study results and caveats: Contracting clones localized mainly to CM and EM when CD4+ and mainly to EMRA when CD8+. In pre-infection memory, a portion of responding clones appeared, which suggested that cross-reactive memory joined.

TCRdb ran MiXCR on the 5' RACE reads and lists one entry per CDR3 protein. This table holds 300,000 to 350,000 distinct CDR3 sequences, around 19% found once. This clonotype was picked up a small number of times. Its antigen is not identified. The gene calls are TRBV7-2 and TRBJ1-6; the D gene is possibly TRBD1 (6 bases). Sequenced input: PBMCs or a T cell subset sorted from them (not recorded which). The source is a man aged 18 to 30 who had mild COVID-19 (a few samples of this study predate the infection). Cell type and time point are not known. CDR3 residues: CASSFRGNSPLHF. CDR3 DNA sequence: TGTGCCAGCAGCTTCAGGGGAAATTCACCCCTCCACTTT.